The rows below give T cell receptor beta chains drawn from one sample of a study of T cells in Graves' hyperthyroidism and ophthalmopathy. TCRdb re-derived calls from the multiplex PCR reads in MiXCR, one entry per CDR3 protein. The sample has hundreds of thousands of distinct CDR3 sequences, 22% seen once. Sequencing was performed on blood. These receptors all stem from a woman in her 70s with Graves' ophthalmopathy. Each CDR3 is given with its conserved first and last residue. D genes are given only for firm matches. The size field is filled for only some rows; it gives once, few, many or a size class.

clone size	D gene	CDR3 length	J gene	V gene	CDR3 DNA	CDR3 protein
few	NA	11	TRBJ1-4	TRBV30	TGTGCCTGGCAAACAGTTGAAAAACTGTTTTTT	CAWQTVEKLFF
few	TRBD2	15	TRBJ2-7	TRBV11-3	TGTGCCAGCAGCCCTGGGGGAGCGGGGGGCTACGAGCAGTACTTC	CASSPGGAGGYEQYF
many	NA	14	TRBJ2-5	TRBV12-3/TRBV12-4	TGTGCCAGCAGTTATGCAGGTGTCCAAGAGACCCAGTACTTC	CASSYAGVQETQYF
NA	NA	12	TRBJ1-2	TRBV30	TGTGCCGGATTAGGGGGGCTCTATGGCTACACCTTC	CAGLGGLYGYTF
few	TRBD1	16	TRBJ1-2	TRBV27	TGTGCCAGCAGTTCCCAGGGGGCAAGGGTCAACTATGGCTACACCTTC	CASSSQGARVNYGYTF
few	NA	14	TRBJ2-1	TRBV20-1	TGCAGTGCGCAGCCACTAGCCTCCTACAATGAGCAGTTCTTC	CSAQPLASYNEQFF
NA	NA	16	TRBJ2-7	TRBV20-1	TGCAGTGCTAGAGATGTAAGGGCAGCGACCACCTACGAGCAGTACTTC	CSARDVRAATTYEQYF
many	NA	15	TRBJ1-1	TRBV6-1	TGTGCCAGCAGTAAGCGCAGGGACATGAACACTGAAGCTTTCTTT	CASSKRRDMNTEAFF
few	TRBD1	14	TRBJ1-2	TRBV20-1	TGCAGTGCTAGAGACAGGGGGCAAGTGGATGGCTACACCTTC	CSARDRGQVDGYTF
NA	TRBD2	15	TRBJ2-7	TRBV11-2	TGTGCCAGCAGCTTCAGCGGGAGCACGGTTGGCGAGCAGTACTTC	CASSFSGSTVGEQYF
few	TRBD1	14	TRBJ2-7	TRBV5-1	TGCGCCAGCAGCCCCGGACAGGGATTCTACGAGCAGTACTTC	CASSPGQGFYEQYF
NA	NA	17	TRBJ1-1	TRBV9	TGTGCCAGCAGCACGAATGGGTCGACACAGGAGAACACTGAAGCTTTCTTT	CASSTNGSTQENTEAFF
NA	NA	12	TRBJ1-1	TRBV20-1	TGCAGTGCTAGAGTTGAGAACACTGAAGCTTTCTTT	CSARVENTEAFF
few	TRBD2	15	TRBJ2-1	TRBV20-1	TGCAGTGCTAGGGTAGCGGGGGGCTCCTACAATGAGCAGTTCTTC	CSARVAGGSYNEQFF
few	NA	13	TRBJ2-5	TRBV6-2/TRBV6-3	TGTGCCAGCAGGGAGACAGGCCAAGAGACCCAGTACTTC	CASRETGQETQYF
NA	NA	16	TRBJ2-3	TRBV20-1	TGCAGTGCTGGAGAGGGCTCCGGAGGTTCCTTGGATACGCAGTATTTT	CSAGEGSGGSLDTQYF
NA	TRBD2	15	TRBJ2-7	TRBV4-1	TGCGCCAGCAGCCAAGTACTAGCGGGCCAGTACGAGCAGTACTTC	CASSQVLAGQYEQYF
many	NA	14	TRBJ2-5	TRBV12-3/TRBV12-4	TGTGCCAGCATCCCAGGGAGGTATTCAGAGACCCAGTACTTC	CASIPGRYSETQYF
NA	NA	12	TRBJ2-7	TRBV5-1	TGCGCCAGCAGCTTAAGCCAACGCGAGCAGTACTTC	CASSLSQREQYF
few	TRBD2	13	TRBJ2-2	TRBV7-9	TGTGCCTCCGGGACTAGCGTTACCGGGGAGCTGTTTTTT	CASGTSVTGELFF
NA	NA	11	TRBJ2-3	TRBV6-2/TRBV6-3	TGTGCCAGCAATCTACAGGGACCGCAGTATTTT	CASNLQGPQYF
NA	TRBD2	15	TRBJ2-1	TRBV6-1	TGTGCCAGCACCGGACTAGCGGGAACCTACAATGAGCAGTTCTTC	CASTGLAGTYNEQFF
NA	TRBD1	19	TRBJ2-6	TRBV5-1	TGCGCCAGCAGCCCCGGACCTTTACAGGGGGCAACAGGGGCCAACGTCCTGACTTTC	CASSPGPLQGATGANVLTF
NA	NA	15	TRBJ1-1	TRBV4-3	TGCGCCAGCAGCCAATCCGGAGGACATCGGACTGAAGCTTTCTTT	CASSQSGGHRTEAFF
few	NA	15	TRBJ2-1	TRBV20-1	TGCAGTGCTTCTCAGGGGATGCCGTCCTACAATGAGCAGTTCTTC	CSASQGMPSYNEQFF
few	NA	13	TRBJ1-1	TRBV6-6	TGTGCCAGCAGTTACGTCAGGGACACTGAAGCTTTCTTT	CASSYVRDTEAFF
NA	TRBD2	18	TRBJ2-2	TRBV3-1	TGTGCCAGCAGCCAAGAGACTAGCGGGAGGGCCTCTGCGGGGGAGCTGTTTTTT	CASSQETSGRASAGELFF
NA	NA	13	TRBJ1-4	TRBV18	TGTGCCAGCTCAGCTTCCCGTAATGAAAAACTGTTTTTT	CASSASRNEKLFF
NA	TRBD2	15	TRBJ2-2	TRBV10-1	TGCGCCAGCAGTACTAGCGGGAGGTGGAACGGGGAGCTGTTTTTT	CASSTSGRWNGELFF
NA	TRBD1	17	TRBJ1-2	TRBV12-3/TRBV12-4	TGTGCCAGCACCCTGACAGGGGGCATCAAATTTCCATATGGCTACACCTTC	CASTLTGGIKFPYGYTF
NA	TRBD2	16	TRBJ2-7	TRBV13	TGTGCCAGCAGCTTAACCTCAGCGGGAGTTTTCTACGAGCAGTACTTC	CASSLTSAGVFYEQYF
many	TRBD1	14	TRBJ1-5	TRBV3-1	TGTGCCAGCAGTCCCGGGACAGGGGAACAGCCCCAGCATTTT	CASSPGTGEQPQHF
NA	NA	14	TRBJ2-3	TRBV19	TGTGCCAGTAGTACAACGGGACGAGGAGATACGCAGTATTTT	CASSTTGRGDTQYF
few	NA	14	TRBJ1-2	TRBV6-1	TGTGCCACCGAAGCCCTCCGAGGGGCAGGGGGCTACACCTTC	CATEALRGAGGYTF
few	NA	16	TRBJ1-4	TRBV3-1	TGTGCCAGCAGCCTCCCCAGCGTGGGTGGGGGTGAAAAACTGTTTTTT	CASSLPSVGGGEKLFF
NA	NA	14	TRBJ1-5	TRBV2	TGTGCCAGTGGCCGGGGGGGGGAGCCTCAGCCCCAGCATTTT	CASGRGGEPQPQHF
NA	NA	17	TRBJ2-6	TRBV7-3	TGTGCCAGCAGCTTATTTAGCGGAAGCTCTGGGGCCAACGTCCTGACTTTC	CASSLFSGSSGANVLTF
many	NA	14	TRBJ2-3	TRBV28	TGTGCCAGCAGTTTATACGGTAGCACAGATACGCAGTATTTT	CASSLYGSTDTQYF
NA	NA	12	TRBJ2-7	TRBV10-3	TGTGCCATCACCTCGGGAGTGGGAGAGCAGTACTTC	CAITSGVGEQYF
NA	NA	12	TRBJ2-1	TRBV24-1	TGTGCCACCAGTGATTTAGGGGGTGAGCAGTTCTTC	CATSDLGGEQFF
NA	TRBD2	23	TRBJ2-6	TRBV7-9	TGTGCCAGCAGCCAAGATGGCTTTGAGGTGAGCGGGATCTCAACCTCTGGGGCCAACGTCCTGACTTTC	CASSQDGFEVSGISTSGANVLTF
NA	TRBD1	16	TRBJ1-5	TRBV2	TGTGCCAGCAGTGCTTTGGGACAGTATAGCAATCAGCCCCAGCATTTT	CASSALGQYSNQPQHF
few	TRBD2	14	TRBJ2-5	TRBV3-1	TGTGCCAGCAGCCAAGAGGCTAGCGGGCAGACCCAGTACTTC	CASSQEASGQTQYF
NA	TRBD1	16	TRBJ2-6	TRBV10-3	TGTGCCACACAGGACAGGGGGTCCCCTGGGGCCAACGTCCTGACTTTC	CATQDRGSPGANVLTF
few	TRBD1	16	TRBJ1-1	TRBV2	TGTGCCAGCAGTCACCCCCCTGGGACAGATAACACTGAAGCTTTCTTT	CASSHPPGTDNTEAFF
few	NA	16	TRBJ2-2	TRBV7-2	TGTGCCAGCAGCTTGGGGGGGGCGAGGAACACCGGGGAGCTGTTTTTT	CASSLGGARNTGELFF
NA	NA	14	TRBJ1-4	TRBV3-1	TGTGCCAGCAGCCAAACTCGCGGTAATGAAAAACTGTTTTTT	CASSQTRGNEKLFF
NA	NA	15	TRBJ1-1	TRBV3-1	TGTGCCAGCAGCCAAGGAATCGGGGGTTTTACTGAAGCTTTCTTT	CASSQGIGGFTEAFF
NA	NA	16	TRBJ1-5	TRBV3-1	TGTGCCAGCAGCCAAGATTCAGGGTATAGCAATCAGCCCCAGCATTTT	CASSQDSGYSNQPQHF
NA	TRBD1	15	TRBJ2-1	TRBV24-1	TGTGCCACCAGTGATTCCGGGACAGCAAACAATGAGCAGTTCTTC	CATSDSGTANNEQFF
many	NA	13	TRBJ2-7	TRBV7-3	TGTGCCAGCAGCATAGGACAGACCTACGAGCAGTACTTC	CASSIGQTYEQYF
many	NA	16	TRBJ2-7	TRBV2	TGTGCCAGCAGTGATGCTCAGGGTAAGGCTAACTACGAGCAGTACTTC	CASSDAQGKANYEQYF
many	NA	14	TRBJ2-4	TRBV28	TGTGCCAGCAGTTTCCAGGGGGCCAAAAACATTCAGTACTTC	CASSFQGAKNIQYF
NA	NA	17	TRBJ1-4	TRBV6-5	TGTGCCAGCAGTTATCGACAGGTGTGGGGTTTGGACGAAAAACTGTTTTTT	CASSYRQVWGLDEKLFF
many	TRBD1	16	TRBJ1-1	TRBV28	TGTGCCAGCAGTTATCTTAGGGGACAGGCAAACACTGAAGCTTTCTTT	CASSYLRGQANTEAFF
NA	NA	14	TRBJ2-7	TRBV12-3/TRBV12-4	TGTGCCAGCAGTTTAGCGGGAGGAAGCCACGAGCAGTACTTC	CASSLAGGSHEQYF